Each of the 27 T cell receptor beta chains below was sequenced from the same sample in a study of shared clonotypes between healthy human individuals. The method was immunoSEQ multiplex PCR; TCRdb's version includes in-frame clones alone and lacks a portion of them. Altogether millions of clones are present, about 95% being singletons, with the ten largest covering around 1.1%. CD8 cells regarded as naive lacked CD45RO, were positively chosen for CCR7, and omitted terminally differentiated effector memory CD45RA+ cells. The specimen sequenced was naive CD8+ T cells sorted from blood. These receptors originate from a man between 18 and 35 years old in good health.

This clone was seen once. CDR3 nucleotide sequence: TGTGCCAGTAGTATAGATCTATCGGCGACTAACTATGGCTACACCTTC. As protein: CASSIDLSATNYGYTF. The genes are TRBV19 and TRBJ1-2, with D uncertain. The CDR3 sequence is 16 residues long. Trimming took 0 bases from V and 0 from J, leaving 11 bases between them. Germline V lookup: CDR1 LNHDA, CDR2 SQIVND (reference sequence).

This chain connects TRBV11-3 to TRBJ2-1; D is possibly TRBD1 (7 bases). CDR3 size: 14 residues. Germline CDR1 SGHNT, CDR2 YENEEA. Trimming stripped 5 bases from V and 9 bases from J, with 17 bases between. The CDR3 spells CASSTEGANSEQFF. In nucleotides, the CDR3 is TGTGCCAGCAGCACGGAGGGGGCGAATAGTGAGCAGTTCTTC.

On this clone: The sample contains more than one DNA sequence encoding this CDR3. The chain links TRBV7-6 to TRBJ1-6; D unclear. The ends were cut back, 1 base at V and 7 bases at J, with 8 bases in the middle. From germline, CDR1 is SGHVS and CDR2 FNYEAQ. The CDR3 extends over 14 amino acids. The CDR3 coding sequence is TGTGCCAGCAGCTTAGATAGCGTAAATTCACCCCTCCACTTT. Protein product: CASSLDSVNSPLHF.

The CDR3 region is CASSSETGNGYTF. The CDR3 nucleotides are TGCGCCAGCAGCTCAGAGACAGGGAATGGCTACACCTTC. This chain connects TRBV5-1 to TRBJ1-2, with 7 bases aligning to TRBD1. Germline V CDR1 and CDR2: SGHRS, YFSETQ. The CDR3 runs to 13 residues. Trimming cost V 3 bases and J 6 bases; bases outside gene matches: 5. The full variable domain, with the rest looked up from reference TRBV5-1 and TRBJ1-2, is KAGVTQTPRYLIKTRGQQVTLSCSPISGHRSVSWYQQTPGQGLQFLFEYFSETQRNKGNFPGRFSGRQFSNSRSEMNVSTLELGDSALYLCASSSETGNGYTFGSGTRLTVV.

This sequence joins TRBV4-1 and TRBJ1-5, with a possible D match to TRBD1 (5 bases). The CDR3 totals 15 residues. CDR1 is MGHRA, CDR2 YSYEKL, per germline. V gave up 4 bases and J gave up 2 bases, with 12 bases separating them. As DNA, the CDR3 is TGCGCCAGCAGCCCTCAGGGAGTCGGCAATCAGCCCCAGCATTTT. Encoded protein: CASSPQGVGNQPQHF.

V gene TRBV5-1 combines with J gene TRBJ2-3, with TRBD2 matching over 9 bases. In germline, CDR1 is SGHRS, CDR2 YFSETQ. The CDR3 contains 17 residues. V lost 0 bases and J lost 1; bases outside the gene matches: 6. In DNA, the CDR3 is TGCGCCAGCAGCTTGGATCTAGCGGGGACGGGCACAGATACGCAGTATTTT. Protein product: CASSLDLAGTGTDTQYF.

This clone was observed a single time. The J gene is TRBJ1-3, the V gene TRBV10-3; no reliable D call. The CDR3 contains 17 residues. Germline-derived CDR1 and CDR2 are ENHRY and SYGVKD. V was trimmed by 3 bases and J by 2 bases, leaving 17 bases between them. CDR3 sequence reads: CAISDGQTTGPGNTIYF. CDR3 nucleotides: TGTGCCATCAGTGATGGGCAGACCACCGGTCCTGGAAACACCATATATTTT.

The genes are TRBV7-9 and TRBJ2-6; D is uncertain. Between the trimmed V and J ends, which lost 5 bases and 0 bases, there was a span of 11 bases. CDR1 SEHNR and CDR2 FQNEAQ come from the germline V gene (reference sequence). The CDR3 loop spans 16 amino acids. The chain's CDR3 is CASSDGPSSGANVLTF. CDR3 sequence (DNA): TGTGCCAGCAGCGACGGGCCGAGCTCTGGGGCCAACGTCCTGACTTTC.

V and J are TRBV25-1 and TRBJ1-4; D is undetermined. The V end lost 1 base, the J end lost 6 bases, and 12 bases lay between the germline ends. CDR3 length: 15 residues. The V gene's germline CDR1 is MGHDK and CDR2 SYGVNS. The CDR3: CASSEFVGIDEKLFF. The CDR3 region has the DNA TGTGCCAGCAGTGAATTTGTGGGGATCGATGAAAAACTGTTTTTT.

The chain uses TRBV5-4 and TRBJ2-1; perhaps TRBD2 as D (5 bases). This CDR3 is 14 amino acids long. Trimming took 0 bases from V and 9 from J, leaving 13 bases between them. Germline V gene lookup returns CDR1 SGHNT and CDR2 YYREEE (reference sequence). As DNA, the CDR3 is TGTGCCAGCAGCTTGGACGGTGGTGAGGGTGAGCAGTTCTTC. It specifies CASSLDGGEGEQFF.

This sequence joins TRBV7-2 and TRBJ2-7; weak D call: TRBD2 (5 bases). From germline, CDR1 is SGHTA and CDR2 FQGNSA. This CDR3 spans 14 amino acids. V lost 2 bases to trimming and J lost 5 bases, with 13 bases between them. The chain's CDR3 is CASSLTVRADEQYF. CDR3 coding DNA: TGTGCCAGCAGCTTAACAGTTCGAGCGGACGAGCAGTACTTC.

The gene calls are TRBV27 and TRBJ2-4; 8 bases are shared with TRBD2. CDR1 and CDR2 from the germline V gene are MNHEY and SMNVEV (reference sequence). The trim removed 8 bases at V and 1 base at J, leaving 7 bases unmatched. CDR3 length: 15 residues. CDR3 sequence reads: CASSPSGSAKNIQYF. In DNA, the CDR3 is TGTGCCAGCTCCCCCAGCGGGAGCGCCAAAAACATTCAGTACTTC.

The rearrangement joins TRBV19 to TRBJ1-5; 7 positions agree with TRBD1. The length of the CDR3 is 15 residues. Germline CDR1 reads LNHDA; CDR2 reads SQIVND (reference sequence). With 6 bases clipped from V and 3 bases from J, the junction kept 8 bases outside the gene matches. CDR3 in amino acids: CASSARGQINQPQHF. In DNA form, the CDR3 reads TGTGCCAGTAGCGCTAGGGGACAGATCAATCAGCCCCAGCATTTT.

In the case of this clone: This specimen includes other DNA sequences encoding the same CDR3. V usage is TRBV7-9 and J usage is TRBJ1-5; D gene unclear. Trimming pared 4 bases from V and 6 bases from J, leaving 7 bases between. Germline lookup yields CDR1 SEHNR and CDR2 FQNEAQ (reference sequence). The CDR3 has 12 amino acids. The CDR3 spells CASSSGGQPQHF. The CDR3 region has the DNA TGTGCCAGCAGCTCGGGAGGTCAGCCCCAGCATTTT.

V usage is TRBV7-9 and J usage is TRBJ2-5, with 12 positions matching TRBD2. Unmatched junction bases numbered 1, after V lost 1 base and J lost 4 bases. The V gene's germline CDR1 is SEHNR and CDR2 FQNEAQ (reference sequence). This CDR3 is built from 15 residues. The CDR3 DNA sequence: TGTGCCAGCAGCTTAGGGGGACTAGCGGGAGAGACCCAGTACTTC. It is translated as CASSLGGLAGETQYF.

The gene calls are TRBV2 and TRBJ2-6; 12 positions agree with TRBD1. Germline CDR1 and CDR2: SNHLY and FYNNEI. The CDR3 is 17 amino acids. With 6 bases clipped from V and 4 bases from J, the junction kept 7 bases outside the gene matches. The CDR3 DNA reads TGTGCCAGCAGCACCGGGACAGGGGGCGCCGGGGCCAACGTCCTGACTTTC. Translation gives CASSTGTGGAGANVLTF.

The chain employs TRBV10-1 and TRBJ1-1, with D perhaps matching TRBD1 (5 bases). Trimming shortened V by 2 bases and J by 5 bases, and 12 bases separated the two germline ends. The CDR3 loop spans 14 amino acids. Germline V gives CDR1 WNHNN, CDR2 SYGVQD (reference sequence). In DNA, the CDR3 is TGCGCCAGCAGTGAGACCCCGGGGGGTACTGAAGCTTTCTTT. Protein sequence: CASSETPGGTEAFF.

The rearrangement links TRBV9 to TRBJ2-3; 9 bases match TRBD1. Germline assignment: CDR1 SGDLS and CDR2 YYNGEE. The CDR3 totals 15 residues. Unmatched junction bases numbered 9, after V lost 4 bases and J lost 6 bases. The CDR3 loop reads CASSIRTGVPDTQYF. The CDR3 DNA reads as TGTGCCAGCAGCATCAGGACAGGGGTTCCGGATACGCAGTATTTT. The full variable domain, with the rest looked up from reference TRBV9 and TRBJ2-3, is DSGVTQTPKHLITATGQRVTLRCSPRSGDLSVYWYQQSLDQGLQFLIQYYNGEERAKGNILERFSAQQFPDLHSELNLSSLELGDSALYFCASSIRTGVPDTQYFGPGTRLTVL.

Note on this clone: Distinct nucleotide sequences in the sample also encode this CDR3. The CDR3 DNA is TGTGCCAGCAGTGAAGGAGGGGGATTGAACACTGAAGCTTTCTTT. Translated: CASSEGGGLNTEAFF. This chain connects TRBV2 to TRBJ1-1, with a weak D call TRBD1 (6 bases). V was cut by 1 base and J by 0 bases, with 9 bases left in between. The V gene's germline CDR1 is SNHLY and CDR2 FYNNEI. CDR3 length equals 15 residues.

This chain joins TRBV6-1 and TRBJ2-1; 8 nucleotides align to TRBD2. The CDR3 is 15 residues long. Per germline, CDR1 MNHNS and CDR2 SASEGT. V was clipped by 5 bases and J by 4 bases; unmatched bases: 7. The CDR3 DNA is TGTGCCAGCAGTTCCACTAGCGGTTATTACAATGAGCAGTTCTTC. Amino acid sequence: CASSSTSGYYNEQFF.

The chain combines TRBV10-3 with TRBJ2-7, with D perhaps TRBD1 or TRBD2 (5 bases each). Looked up from germline, CDR1 is ENHRY and CDR2 is SYGVKD. The CDR3 sequence is 15 residues long. The V and J ends lost 1 base and 3 bases respectively, with 13 bases between them. Here the CDR3 reads CAISEFRDGNYEQYF. The CDR3, as DNA: TGTGCCATCAGTGAGTTCCGGGACGGGAACTACGAGCAGTACTTC.

V usage is TRBV28 and J usage is TRBJ1-3; TRBD1 matches at 8 bases. In germline, CDR1 is MDHEN, CDR2 SYDVKM. Trimming took 3 bases from V and 8 from J; bases not matched to a gene: 3. The CDR3 totals 13 residues. CDR3 region: CASSLTGVDTIYF. For the CDR3, the DNA is TGTGCCAGCAGTTTGACAGGGGTTGACACCATATATTTT. Filled out from reference TRBV28 and TRBJ1-3, the complete variable domain reads DVKVTQSSRYLVKRTGEKVFLECVQDMDHENMFWYRQDPGLGLRLIYFSYDVKMKEKGDIPEGYSVSREKKERFSLILESASTNQTSMYLCASSLTGVDTIYFGEGSWLTVV.

Worth noting for this clone: This sample includes further DNA sequences coding for the same CDR3. The chain joins TRBV28 to TRBJ1-5; 9 nucleotides line up with TRBD1. Germline V gene data show CDR1 as MDHEN and CDR2 as SYDVKM. J gave up 3 bases and V 7 bases, and 4 bases lay outside the gene matches. The CDR3 runs 14 residues. This CDR3 reads CASTGTGYNQPQHF. CDR3 sequence (DNA): TGTGCCAGCACGGGGACAGGGTACAATCAGCCCCAGCATTTT.

With regard to this clone: This same CDR3 is encoded by further DNA sequences in the sample. The V and J genes are TRBV5-4 and TRBJ2-1, with unresolved D. CDR3 length: 12 amino acids. V lost 0 bases and J lost 5, with 3 bases in between. Germline values: CDR1 SGHNT, CDR2 YYREEE (reference sequence). This CDR3 reads CASSLGDNEQFF. The CDR3 nucleotides read TGTGCCAGCAGCTTGGGAGACAATGAGCAGTTCTTC.

The chain recombines TRBV2 with TRBJ2-5; tentatively, D is TRBD1 (5 bases). Germline V gene data show CDR1 as SNHLY and CDR2 as FYNNEI. V dropped 8 bases and J dropped 2 bases, with 15 bases sitting between them. CDR3 length: 14 amino acids. For the CDR3, the DNA is TGTGCCAGCGGCCCAGGGTTCATTCAAGAGACCCAGTACTTC. This translates into CASGPGFIQETQYF. The entire variable domain, with the rest obtained from reference TRBV2 and TRBJ2-5, is as follows: EPEVTQTPSHQVTQMGQEVILRCVPISNHLYFYWYRQILGQKVEFLVSFYNNEISEKSEIFDDQFSVERPDGSNFTLKIRSTKLEDSAMYFCASGPGFIQETQYFGPGTRLLVL.

The CDR3: CASRGVFPGTGLYGYTF. The CDR3 DNA sequence: TGTGCCAGCAGAGGAGTCTTTCCAGGAACCGGACTCTATGGCTACACCTTC. The genes are TRBV5-4 and TRBJ1-2; D unclear. The CDR3 loop spans 17 amino acids. Trimming took 5 bases from V and 4 from J, leaving 24 bases between them. Germline V lookup: CDR1 SGHNT, CDR2 YYREEE (reference sequence).

CDR3 in amino acids: CAIRPQGVGSMNTEAFF. The CDR3 DNA follows: TGTGCCATCAGACCACAGGGGGTCGGGAGCATGAACACTGAAGCTTTCTTT. The chain employs TRBV10-3 and TRBJ1-1; 8 bases are shared with TRBD1. This CDR3 is 17 amino acids long. CDR1 and CDR2 (germline): ENHRY, SYGVKD. The V gene end was trimmed by 6 bases and the J gene end by 0 bases; junction bases not matched to a gene: 12.